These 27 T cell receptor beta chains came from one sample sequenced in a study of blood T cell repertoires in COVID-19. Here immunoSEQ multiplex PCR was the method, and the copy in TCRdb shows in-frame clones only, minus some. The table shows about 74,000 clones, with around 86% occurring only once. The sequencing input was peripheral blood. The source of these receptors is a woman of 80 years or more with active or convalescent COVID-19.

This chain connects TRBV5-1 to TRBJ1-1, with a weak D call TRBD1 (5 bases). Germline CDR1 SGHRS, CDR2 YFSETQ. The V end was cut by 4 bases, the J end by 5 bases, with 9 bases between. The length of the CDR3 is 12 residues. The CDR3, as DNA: TGCGCCAGCAGCCACGGACATACTGAAGCTTTCTTT. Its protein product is CASSHGHTEAFF.

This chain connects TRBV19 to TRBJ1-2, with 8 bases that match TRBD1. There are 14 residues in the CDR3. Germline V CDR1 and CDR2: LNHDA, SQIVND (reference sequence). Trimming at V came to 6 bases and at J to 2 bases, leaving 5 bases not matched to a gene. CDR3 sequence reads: CASRPTGANYGYTF. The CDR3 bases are TGTGCCAGTAGACCGACAGGGGCCAACTATGGCTACACCTTC.

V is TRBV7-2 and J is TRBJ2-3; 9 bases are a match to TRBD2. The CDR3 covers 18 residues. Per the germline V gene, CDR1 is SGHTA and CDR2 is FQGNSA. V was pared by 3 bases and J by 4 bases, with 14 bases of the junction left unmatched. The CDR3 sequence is CASSFSGGGGASADTQYF. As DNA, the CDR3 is TGTGCCAGCAGCTTCTCAGGCGGCGGGGGGGCGAGTGCAGATACGCAGTATTTT.

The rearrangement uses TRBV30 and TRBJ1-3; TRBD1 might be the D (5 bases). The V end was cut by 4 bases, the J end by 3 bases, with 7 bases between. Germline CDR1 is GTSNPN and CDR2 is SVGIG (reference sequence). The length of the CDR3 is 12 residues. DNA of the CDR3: TGTGCCTGGAACCAGGGTGGAAACACCATATATTTT. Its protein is CAWNQGGNTIYF. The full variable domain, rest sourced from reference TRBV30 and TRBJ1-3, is SQTIHQWPATLVQPVGSPLSLECTVEGTSNPNLYWYRQAAGRGLQLLFYSVGIGQISSEVPQNLSASRPQDRQFILSSKKLLLSDSGFYLCAWNQGGNTIYFGEGSWLTVV.

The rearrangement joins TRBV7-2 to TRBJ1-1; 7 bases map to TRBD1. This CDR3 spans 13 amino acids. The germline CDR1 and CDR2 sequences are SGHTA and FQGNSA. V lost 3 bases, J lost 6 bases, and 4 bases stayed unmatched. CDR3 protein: CASSFDREAEAFF. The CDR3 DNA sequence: TGTGCCAGCAGCTTCGACAGGGAGGCTGAAGCTTTCTTT. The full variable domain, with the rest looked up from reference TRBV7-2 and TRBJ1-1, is GAGVSQSPSNKVTEKGKDVELRCDPISGHTALYWYRQSLGQGLEFLIYFQGNSAPDKSGLPSDRFSAERTGGSVSTLTIQRTQQEDSAVYLCASSFDREAEAFFGQGTRLTVV.

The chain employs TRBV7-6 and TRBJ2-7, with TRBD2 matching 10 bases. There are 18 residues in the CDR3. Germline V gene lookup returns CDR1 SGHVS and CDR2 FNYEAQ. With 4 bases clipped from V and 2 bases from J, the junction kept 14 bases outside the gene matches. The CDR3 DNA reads TGTGCCAGCAGCTCCCTCGGGAGTAGCGGGGGGTCTCCCTACGAGCAGTACTTC. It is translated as CASSSLGSSGGSPYEQYF.

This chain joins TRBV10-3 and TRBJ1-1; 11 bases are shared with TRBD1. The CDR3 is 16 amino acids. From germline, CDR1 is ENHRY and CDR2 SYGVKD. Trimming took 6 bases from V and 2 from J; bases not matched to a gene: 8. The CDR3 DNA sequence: TGTGCCATCAGGGCTCGGACAGGGGGCGTCAACACTGAAGCTTTCTTT. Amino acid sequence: CAIRARTGGVNTEAFF.

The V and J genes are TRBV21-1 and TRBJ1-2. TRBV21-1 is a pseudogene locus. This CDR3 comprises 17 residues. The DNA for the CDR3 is TGTGCCAGCTTCCTAGGCGGGGGACAAACCGCGGACTATGGCTACACCTTC. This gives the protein CASFLGGGQTADYGYTF.

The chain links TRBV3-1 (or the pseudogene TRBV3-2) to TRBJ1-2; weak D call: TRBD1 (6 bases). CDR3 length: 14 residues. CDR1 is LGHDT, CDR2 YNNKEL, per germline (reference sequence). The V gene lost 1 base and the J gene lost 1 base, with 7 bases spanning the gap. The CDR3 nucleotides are TGTGCCAGCAGCCAAGGGACAGTTAACTATGGCTACACCTTC. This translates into CASSQGTVNYGYTF.

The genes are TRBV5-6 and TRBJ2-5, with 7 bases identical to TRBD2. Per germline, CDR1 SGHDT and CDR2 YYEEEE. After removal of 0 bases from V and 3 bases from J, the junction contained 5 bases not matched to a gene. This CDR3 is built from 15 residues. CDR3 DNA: TGTGCCAGCAGCTTGGGGCTAGCGGTGGAAGAGACCCAGTACTTC. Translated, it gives CASSLGLAVEETQYF.

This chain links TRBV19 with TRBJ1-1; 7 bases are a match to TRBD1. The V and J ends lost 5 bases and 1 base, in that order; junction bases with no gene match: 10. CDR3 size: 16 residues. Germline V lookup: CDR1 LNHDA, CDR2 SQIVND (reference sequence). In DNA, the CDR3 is TGTGCCAGTAGTTTTCTCAGGGGGACCGGGAACACTGAAGCTTTCTTT. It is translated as CASSFLRGTGNTEAFF.

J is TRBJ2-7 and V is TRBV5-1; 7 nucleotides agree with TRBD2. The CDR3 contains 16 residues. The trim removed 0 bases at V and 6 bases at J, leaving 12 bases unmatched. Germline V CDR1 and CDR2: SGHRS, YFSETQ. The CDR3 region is CASSLDSRRERGEQYF. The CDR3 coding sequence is TGCGCCAGCAGCTTGGATTCCAGGCGGGAGAGGGGCGAGCAGTACTTC.

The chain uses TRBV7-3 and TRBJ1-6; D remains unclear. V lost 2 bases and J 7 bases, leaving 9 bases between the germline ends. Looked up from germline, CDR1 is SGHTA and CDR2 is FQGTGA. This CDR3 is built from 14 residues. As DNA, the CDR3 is TGTGCCAGCAGCTTAGGTATGGGCAATTCACCCCTCCACTTT. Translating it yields CASSLGMGNSPLHF.

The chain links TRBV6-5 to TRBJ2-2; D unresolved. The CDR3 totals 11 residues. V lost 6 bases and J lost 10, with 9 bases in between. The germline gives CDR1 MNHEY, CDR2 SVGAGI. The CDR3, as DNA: TGTGCCAGCAGGAGCATATTGGAGCTGTTTTTT. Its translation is CASRSILELFF.

This CDR3 reads CASGLLDPSTDTQYF. The CDR3 DNA follows: TGTGCTAGTGGTTTACTAGACCCTAGCACAGATACGCAGTATTTT. V is TRBV12-5 and J is TRBJ2-3, with D tentatively TRBD2 (5 bases). CDR3 size: 15 residues. Germline V gene data show CDR1 as LGHNT and CDR2 as FRNRAP. The V gene lost 3 bases and the J gene lost 0 bases, with 10 bases spanning the gap.

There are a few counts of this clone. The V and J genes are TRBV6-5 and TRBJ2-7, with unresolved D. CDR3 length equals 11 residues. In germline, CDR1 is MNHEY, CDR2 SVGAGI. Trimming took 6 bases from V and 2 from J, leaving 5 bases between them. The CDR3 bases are TGTGCCAGCAGCCAAACCTACGAGCAGTACTTC. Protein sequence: CASSQTYEQYF.

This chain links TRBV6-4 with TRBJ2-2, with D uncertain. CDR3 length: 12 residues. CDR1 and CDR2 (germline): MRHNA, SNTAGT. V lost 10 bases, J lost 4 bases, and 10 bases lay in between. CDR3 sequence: CATQVSTGELFF. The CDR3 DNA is TGTGCCACTCAGGTGAGCACCGGGGAGCTGTTTTTT.

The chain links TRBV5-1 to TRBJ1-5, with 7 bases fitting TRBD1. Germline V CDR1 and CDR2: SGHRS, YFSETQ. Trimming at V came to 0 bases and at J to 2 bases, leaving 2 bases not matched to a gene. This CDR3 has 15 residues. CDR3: CASSLAGTGNQPQHF. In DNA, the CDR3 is TGCGCCAGCAGCTTGGCAGGGACAGGCAATCAGCCCCAGCATTTT.

The CDR3 region is CASTAGQAPNYGYTF. The CDR3 region has the DNA TGTGCCAGCACCGCGGGACAGGCTCCGAACTATGGCTACACCTTC. The rearrangement uses TRBV3-1 (or the pseudogene TRBV3-2) and TRBJ1-2; 8 bases match TRBD1. The CDR3 totals 15 residues. The ends lost 7 bases at V and 2 bases at J; junction bases unmatched: 9. CDR1 is LGHDT, CDR2 YNNKEL, per germline (reference sequence).

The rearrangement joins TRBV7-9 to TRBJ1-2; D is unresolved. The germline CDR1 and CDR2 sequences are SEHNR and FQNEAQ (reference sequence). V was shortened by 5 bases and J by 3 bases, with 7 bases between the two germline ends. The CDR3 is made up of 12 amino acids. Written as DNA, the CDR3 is TGTGCCAGCAGCATTAGCGACTATGGCTACACCTTC. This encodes CASSISDYGYTF.

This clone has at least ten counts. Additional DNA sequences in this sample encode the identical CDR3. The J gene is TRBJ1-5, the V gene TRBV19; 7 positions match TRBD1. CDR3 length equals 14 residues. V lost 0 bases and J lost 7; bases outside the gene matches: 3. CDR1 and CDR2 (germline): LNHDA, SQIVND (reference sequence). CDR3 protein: CASSIDQTGQPQHF. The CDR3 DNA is TGTGCCAGTAGTATAGACCAGACAGGGCAGCCCCAGCATTTT.

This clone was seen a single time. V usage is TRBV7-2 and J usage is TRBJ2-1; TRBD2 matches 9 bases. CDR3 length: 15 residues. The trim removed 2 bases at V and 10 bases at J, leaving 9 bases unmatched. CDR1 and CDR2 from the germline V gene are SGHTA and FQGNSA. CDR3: CASSLKVAGASEQFF. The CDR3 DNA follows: TGTGCCAGCAGCTTAAAGGTAGCGGGGGCTTCGGAGCAGTTCTTC.

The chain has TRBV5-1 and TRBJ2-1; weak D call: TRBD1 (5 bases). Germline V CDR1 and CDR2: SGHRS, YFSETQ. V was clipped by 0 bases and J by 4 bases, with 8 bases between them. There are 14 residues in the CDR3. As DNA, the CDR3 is TGCGCCAGCAGCTTGGGCGACAGTTACAATGAGCAGTTCTTC. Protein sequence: CASSLGDSYNEQFF.

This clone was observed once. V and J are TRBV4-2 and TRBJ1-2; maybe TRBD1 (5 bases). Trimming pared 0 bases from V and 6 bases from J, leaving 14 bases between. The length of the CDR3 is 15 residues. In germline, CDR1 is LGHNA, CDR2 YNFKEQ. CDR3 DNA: TGTGCCAGCAGCCAAGATATCAGGGTAGGGGATGGCTACACCTTC. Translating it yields CASSQDIRVGDGYTF.

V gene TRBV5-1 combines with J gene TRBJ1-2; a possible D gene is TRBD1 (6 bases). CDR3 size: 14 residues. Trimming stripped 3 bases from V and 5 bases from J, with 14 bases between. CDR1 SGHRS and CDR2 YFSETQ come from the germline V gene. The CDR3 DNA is TGCGCCAGCAGCTATAGATACAGGGAGTATGGCTACACCTTC. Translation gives CASSYRYREYGYTF. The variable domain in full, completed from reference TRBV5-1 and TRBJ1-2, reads KAGVTQTPRYLIKTRGQQVTLSCSPISGHRSVSWYQQTPGQGLQFLFEYFSETQRNKGNFPGRFSGRQFSNSRSEMNVSTLELGDSALYLCASSYRYREYGYTFGSGTRLTVV.

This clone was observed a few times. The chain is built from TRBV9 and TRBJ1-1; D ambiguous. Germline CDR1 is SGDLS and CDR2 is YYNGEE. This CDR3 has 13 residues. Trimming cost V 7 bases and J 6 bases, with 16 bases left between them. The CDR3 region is CASEGEGRSEAFF. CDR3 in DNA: TGTGCCAGCGAGGGAGAAGGACGTTCTGAAGCTTTCTTT.

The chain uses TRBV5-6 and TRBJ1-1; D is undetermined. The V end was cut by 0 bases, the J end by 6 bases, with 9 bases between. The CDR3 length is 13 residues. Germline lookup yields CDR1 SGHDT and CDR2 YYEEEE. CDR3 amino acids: CASSLGRGPEAFF. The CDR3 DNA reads TGTGCCAGCAGCTTGGGTCGAGGGCCTGAAGCTTTCTTT.